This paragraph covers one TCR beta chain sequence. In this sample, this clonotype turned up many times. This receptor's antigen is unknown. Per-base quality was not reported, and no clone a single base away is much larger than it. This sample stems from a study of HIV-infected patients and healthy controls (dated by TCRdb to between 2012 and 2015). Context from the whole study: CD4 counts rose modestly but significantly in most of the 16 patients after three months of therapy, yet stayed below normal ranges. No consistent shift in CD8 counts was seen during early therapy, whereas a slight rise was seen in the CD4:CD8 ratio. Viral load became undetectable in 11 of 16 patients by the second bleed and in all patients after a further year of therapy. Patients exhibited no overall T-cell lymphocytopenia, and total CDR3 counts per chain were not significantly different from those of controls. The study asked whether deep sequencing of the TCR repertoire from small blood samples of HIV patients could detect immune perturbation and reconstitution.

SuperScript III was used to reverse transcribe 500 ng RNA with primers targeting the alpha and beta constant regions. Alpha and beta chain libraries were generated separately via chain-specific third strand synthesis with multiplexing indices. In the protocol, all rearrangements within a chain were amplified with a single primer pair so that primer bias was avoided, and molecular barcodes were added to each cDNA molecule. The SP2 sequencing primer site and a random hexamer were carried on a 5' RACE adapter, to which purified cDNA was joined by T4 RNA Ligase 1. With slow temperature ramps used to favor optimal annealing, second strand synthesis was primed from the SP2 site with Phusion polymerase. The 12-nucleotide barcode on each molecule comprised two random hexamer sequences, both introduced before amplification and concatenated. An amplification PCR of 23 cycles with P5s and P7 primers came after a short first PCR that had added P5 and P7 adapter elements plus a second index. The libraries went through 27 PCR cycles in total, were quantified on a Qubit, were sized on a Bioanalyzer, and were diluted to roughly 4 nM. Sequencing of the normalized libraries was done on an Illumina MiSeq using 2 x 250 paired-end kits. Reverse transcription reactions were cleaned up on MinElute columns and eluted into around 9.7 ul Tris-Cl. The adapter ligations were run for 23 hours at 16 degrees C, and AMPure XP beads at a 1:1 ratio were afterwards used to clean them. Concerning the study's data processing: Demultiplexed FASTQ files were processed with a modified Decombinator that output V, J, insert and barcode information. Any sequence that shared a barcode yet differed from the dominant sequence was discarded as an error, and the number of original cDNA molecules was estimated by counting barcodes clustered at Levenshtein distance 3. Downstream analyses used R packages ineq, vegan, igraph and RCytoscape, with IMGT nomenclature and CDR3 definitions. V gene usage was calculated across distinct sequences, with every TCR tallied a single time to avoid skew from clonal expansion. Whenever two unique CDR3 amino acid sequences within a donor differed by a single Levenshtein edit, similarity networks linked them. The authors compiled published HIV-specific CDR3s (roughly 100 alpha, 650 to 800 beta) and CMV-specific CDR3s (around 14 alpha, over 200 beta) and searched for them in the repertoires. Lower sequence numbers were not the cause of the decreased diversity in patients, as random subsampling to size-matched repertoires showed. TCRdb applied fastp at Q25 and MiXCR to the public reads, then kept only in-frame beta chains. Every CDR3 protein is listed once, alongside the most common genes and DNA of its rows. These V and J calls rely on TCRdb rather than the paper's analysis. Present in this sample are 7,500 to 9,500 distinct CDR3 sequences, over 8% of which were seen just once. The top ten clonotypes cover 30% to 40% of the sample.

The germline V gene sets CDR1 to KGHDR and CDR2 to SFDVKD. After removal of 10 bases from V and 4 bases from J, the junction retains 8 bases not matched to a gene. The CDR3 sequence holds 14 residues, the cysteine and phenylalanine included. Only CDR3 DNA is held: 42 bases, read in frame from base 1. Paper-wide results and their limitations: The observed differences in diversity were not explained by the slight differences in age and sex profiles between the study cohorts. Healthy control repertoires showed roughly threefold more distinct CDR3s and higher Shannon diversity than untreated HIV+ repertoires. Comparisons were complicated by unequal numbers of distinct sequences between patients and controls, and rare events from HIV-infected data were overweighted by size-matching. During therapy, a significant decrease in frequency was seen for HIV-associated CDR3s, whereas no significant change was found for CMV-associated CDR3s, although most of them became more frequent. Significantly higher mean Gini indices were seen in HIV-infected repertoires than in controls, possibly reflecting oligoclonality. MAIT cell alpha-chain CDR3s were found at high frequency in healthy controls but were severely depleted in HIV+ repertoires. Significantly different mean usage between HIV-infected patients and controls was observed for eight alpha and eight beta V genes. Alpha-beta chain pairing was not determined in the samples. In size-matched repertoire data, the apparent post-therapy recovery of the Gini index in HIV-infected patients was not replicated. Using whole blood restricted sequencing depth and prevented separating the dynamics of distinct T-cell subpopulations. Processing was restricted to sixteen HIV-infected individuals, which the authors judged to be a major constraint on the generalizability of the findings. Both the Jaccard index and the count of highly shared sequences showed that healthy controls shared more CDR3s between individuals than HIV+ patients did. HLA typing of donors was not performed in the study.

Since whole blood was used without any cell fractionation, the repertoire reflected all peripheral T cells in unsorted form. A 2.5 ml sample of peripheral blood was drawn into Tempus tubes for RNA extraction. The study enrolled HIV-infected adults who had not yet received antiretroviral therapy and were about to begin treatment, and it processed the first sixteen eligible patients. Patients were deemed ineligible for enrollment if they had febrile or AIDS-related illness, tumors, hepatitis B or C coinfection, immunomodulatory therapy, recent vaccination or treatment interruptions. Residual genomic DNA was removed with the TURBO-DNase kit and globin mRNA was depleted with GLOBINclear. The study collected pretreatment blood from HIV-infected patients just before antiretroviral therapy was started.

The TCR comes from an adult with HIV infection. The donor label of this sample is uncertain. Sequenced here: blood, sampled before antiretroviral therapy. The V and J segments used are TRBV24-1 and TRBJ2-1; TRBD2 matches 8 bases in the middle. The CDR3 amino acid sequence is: CATSAGGAYNEQFF. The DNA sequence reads TGTGCCACTAGCGCGGGGGGAGCGTACAATGAGCAGTTCTTC.